Listed below are T cell receptor beta chains from one sample, sequenced in a study of identifying expanded T cells in peripheral blood. Repertoires were generated with immunoSEQ multiplex PCR, while TCRdb's copy carries only in-frame clones and drops some. Counted here are tens of thousands of clones, approximately 88% occurring once; the ten biggest clones make up around 3.6%. Sequencing was performed on blood. These TCRs come from a person between 18 and 75 years old in good health. Both conserved end residues are part of each CDR3. Each record gives: clone size, J gene, V gene, D gene, CDR3 DNA, CDR3 protein. D genes are given only for firm matches. Clone size is given for some rows only: seen once, a few or many times, or a class if the clone is expanded.

clone size: NA; J gene: TRBJ1-5; V gene: TRBV14; D gene: NA; CDR3 DNA: TGTGCCAGCAGCCAGGGGAGTTATCAGCCCCAGCATTTT; CDR3 protein: CASSQGSYQPQHF
clone size: NA; J gene: TRBJ2-7; V gene: TRBV6-5; D gene: TRBD2; CDR3 DNA: TGTGCCAGCAGTTACCCGGGACTAGCGGGGTACGAGCAGTACTTC; CDR3 protein: CASSYPGLAGYEQYF
clone size: NA; J gene: TRBJ1-6; V gene: TRBV28; D gene: TRBD1; CDR3 DNA: TGTGCCAGCAGTGACAGGACAGGAGATTATTCACCCCTCCACTTT; CDR3 protein: CASSDRTGDYSPLHF
clone size: NA; J gene: TRBJ1-3; V gene: TRBV25-1; D gene: NA; CDR3 DNA: TGTGCCAGCAGGATCGGAAACACCATATATTTT; CDR3 protein: CASRIGNTIYF
clone size: NA; J gene: TRBJ1-6; V gene: TRBV7-6; D gene: NA; CDR3 DNA: TGTGCCAGCAGCTTAGGAGGGGGGAATTCACCCCTCCACTTT; CDR3 protein: CASSLGGGNSPLHF
clone size: once; J gene: TRBJ2-2; V gene: TRBV29-1; D gene: NA; CDR3 DNA: TGCAGCGTTGTCAGGGGCGCGAACACCGGGGAGCTGTTTTTT; CDR3 protein: CSVVRGANTGELFF
clone size: few; J gene: TRBJ2-2; V gene: TRBV11-2; D gene: NA; CDR3 DNA: TGTGCCAGCAGCTTAGGGCTTGGGAACACCGGGGAGCTGTTTTTT; CDR3 protein: CASSLGLGNTGELFF
clone size: NA; J gene: TRBJ2-3; V gene: TRBV27; D gene: TRBD2; CDR3 DNA: TGTGCCAGCAGTTTGTTGACTAGCGGCCCCGAGGCAGATACGCAGTATTTT; CDR3 protein: CASSLLTSGPEADTQYF
clone size: NA; J gene: TRBJ1-1; V gene: TRBV6-4; D gene: TRBD1; CDR3 DNA: TGTGCCAGCAGTTCCGGGACAGGGTCCACTGAAGCTTTCTTT; CDR3 protein: CASSSGTGSTEAFF
clone size: NA; J gene: TRBJ1-2; V gene: TRBV7-2; D gene: NA; CDR3 DNA: TGTGCCAGCAGCTTAAACGGCAGGCATGGCTACACCTTC; CDR3 protein: CASSLNGRHGYTF
clone size: once; J gene: TRBJ2-5; V gene: TRBV5-4; D gene: NA; CDR3 DNA: TGTGCCAGCAGCGCCCGGGAGTCGGACGGGACCCAGTACTTC; CDR3 protein: CASSARESDGTQYF
clone size: NA; J gene: TRBJ2-2; V gene: TRBV25-1; D gene: TRBD2; CDR3 DNA: TGTGCCAGCAGTTCTAGCGGACCGAACACCGGGGAGCTGTTTTTT; CDR3 protein: CASSSSGPNTGELFF
clone size: few; J gene: TRBJ1-1; V gene: TRBV6-1; D gene: TRBD1; CDR3 DNA: TGTGCCAGCAGTGAAAGGAGGGTGGACAGGGGGTCTTTCTTT; CDR3 protein: CASSERRVDRGSFF
clone size: NA; J gene: TRBJ2-3; V gene: TRBV10-2; D gene: NA; CDR3 DNA: TGCGCCAGCAGTGACCGGGAAGGGACTAGCACAGATACGCAGTATTTT; CDR3 protein: CASSDREGTSTDTQYF
clone size: NA; J gene: TRBJ2-3; V gene: TRBV4-1; D gene: TRBD2; CDR3 DNA: TGCGCCAGCAGCCACACTAGCGGGGGCACATATACGCAGTATTTT; CDR3 protein: CASSHTSGGTYTQYF
clone size: NA; J gene: TRBJ2-5; V gene: TRBV27; D gene: TRBD2; CDR3 DNA: TGTGCCAGCAGTTACGGCGGGGGGTACCAAGAGACCCAGTACTTC; CDR3 protein: CASSYGGGYQETQYF
clone size: NA; J gene: TRBJ2-7; V gene: TRBV30; D gene: NA; CDR3 DNA: TGTGCCTGGAGTGAAGGCAGCTACGAGCAGTACTTC; CDR3 protein: CAWSEGSYEQYF
clone size: NA; J gene: TRBJ2-7; V gene: TRBV6-5; D gene: NA; CDR3 DNA: TGTGCCAGCACCAAATCCTACGAGCAGTACTTC; CDR3 protein: CASTKSYEQYF
clone size: NA; J gene: TRBJ2-3; V gene: TRBV30; D gene: NA; CDR3 DNA: TGTGCCTGGAGTGTCACGGGGTGGGATACGCAGTATTTT; CDR3 protein: CAWSVTGWDTQYF
clone size: NA; J gene: TRBJ2-7; V gene: TRBV15; D gene: TRBD1; CDR3 DNA: TGTGCCACCAGCAGAATTCCGACAGGGGGATCCTACGAGCAGTACTTC; CDR3 protein: CATSRIPTGGSYEQYF
clone size: NA; J gene: TRBJ1-2; V gene: TRBV5-1; D gene: NA; CDR3 DNA: TGCGCCAGCAGTTTGACAGAGAGCTATGGCTACACCTTC; CDR3 protein: CASSLTESYGYTF
clone size: NA; J gene: TRBJ2-5; V gene: TRBV15; D gene: NA; CDR3 DNA: TGTGCCACCAGCAGAGAAGACGCGGGCGAGACCCAGTACTTC; CDR3 protein: CATSREDAGETQYF
clone size: NA; J gene: TRBJ1-5; V gene: TRBV29-1; D gene: TRBD1; CDR3 DNA: TGCAGCGGTGGGACAGGGGCTAATCAGCCCCAGCATTTT; CDR3 protein: CSGGTGANQPQHF
clone size: NA; J gene: TRBJ2-3; V gene: TRBV6-1; D gene: TRBD2; CDR3 DNA: TGTGCCTCAATGCAGCGGGGGGGAGATACGCAGTATTTT; CDR3 protein: CASMQRGGDTQYF
clone size: NA; J gene: TRBJ2-1; V gene: TRBV18; D gene: TRBD2; CDR3 DNA: TGTGCCAGCTCACATCTCCCGCGGGGGGGTGGCAATGAGCAGTTCTTC; CDR3 protein: CASSHLPRGGGNEQFF
clone size: NA; J gene: TRBJ2-5; V gene: TRBV2; D gene: NA; CDR3 DNA: TGTGCCAGCAATCCGGGGGCGGAGACCCAGTACTTC; CDR3 protein: CASNPGAETQYF
clone size: NA; J gene: TRBJ2-2; V gene: TRBV7-3; D gene: TRBD1; CDR3 DNA: TGTGCCAGCAGCTTAAAAGGGACAGGGCCTTCCACCGGGGAGCTGTTTTTT; CDR3 protein: CASSLKGTGPSTGELFF
clone size: NA; J gene: TRBJ2-3; V gene: TRBV15; D gene: NA; CDR3 DNA: TGTGCCACCAGCAGGTTACCAGGGACAGATACGCAGTATTTT; CDR3 protein: CATSRLPGTDTQYF
clone size: NA; J gene: TRBJ2-3; V gene: TRBV27; D gene: TRBD2; CDR3 DNA: TGTGCCAGCAGGGGAGGGCCTCCTACGCAGTATTTT; CDR3 protein: CASRGGPPTQYF
clone size: NA; J gene: TRBJ2-1; V gene: TRBV27; D gene: TRBD1; CDR3 DNA: TGTGCCAGCAGCCCGGGACAGAGCTCCTACAATGAGCAGTTCTTC; CDR3 protein: CASSPGQSSYNEQFF
clone size: NA; J gene: TRBJ2-5; V gene: TRBV29-1; D gene: TRBD1; CDR3 DNA: TGCAGCGTCGCCGGGACAGCGCAAGAGACCCAGTACTTC; CDR3 protein: CSVAGTAQETQYF
clone size: NA; J gene: TRBJ2-5; V gene: TRBV6-6; D gene: TRBD1; CDR3 DNA: TGTGCCAGCAGTTACTCCGGACAGGGTCAAGAGACCCAGTACTTC; CDR3 protein: CASSYSGQGQETQYF
clone size: NA; J gene: TRBJ2-3; V gene: TRBV5-1; D gene: NA; CDR3 DNA: TGCGCCAGCAGCTCTATGGGCACAGATACGCAGTATTTT; CDR3 protein: CASSSMGTDTQYF
clone size: NA; J gene: TRBJ2-1; V gene: TRBV19; D gene: TRBD1; CDR3 DNA: TGTGCCAGTAGTCTGACAGGGATGCACAATGAGCAGTTCTTC; CDR3 protein: CASSLTGMHNEQFF
clone size: NA; J gene: TRBJ2-2; V gene: TRBV7-3; D gene: NA; CDR3 DNA: TGTGCCAGCAGCTTAACCAGCACCGGGGAGCTGTTTTTT; CDR3 protein: CASSLTSTGELFF
clone size: once; J gene: TRBJ2-3; V gene: TRBV5-4; D gene: TRBD1; CDR3 DNA: TGTGCCAGCAGCTCGGACAGGGGTACGGATACGCAGTATTTT; CDR3 protein: CASSSDRGTDTQYF
clone size: NA; J gene: TRBJ2-1; V gene: TRBV4-2; D gene: NA; CDR3 DNA: TGTGCCAGCAGCCAAGCCGGGACGGAGCCCAATGAGCAGTTCTTC; CDR3 protein: CASSQAGTEPNEQFF
clone size: few; J gene: TRBJ2-3; V gene: TRBV6-4; D gene: TRBD2; CDR3 DNA: TGTGCCAGCAGTGATGGAGCGGGAGGGGCAGATACGCAGTATTTT; CDR3 protein: CASSDGAGGADTQYF
clone size: NA; J gene: TRBJ1-1; V gene: TRBV15; D gene: TRBD1; CDR3 DNA: TGTGCCACCAGCAGATCACAGGGGGTGGGGAACACTGAAGCTTTCTTT; CDR3 protein: CATSRSQGVGNTEAFF
clone size: NA; J gene: TRBJ2-5; V gene: TRBV11-2; D gene: TRBD2; CDR3 DNA: TGTGCCAGCAGCTTAGGAATCCCGAAGCGGGAGGGGTGGGAGACCCAGTACTTC; CDR3 protein: CASSLGIPKREGWETQYF
clone size: once; J gene: TRBJ2-3; V gene: TRBV19; D gene: NA; CDR3 DNA: TGTGCCAGTAGTATCGCCTCACTCAGGGGATTAAAGGCAGATACGCAGTATTTT; CDR3 protein: CASSIASLRGLKADTQYF
clone size: NA; J gene: TRBJ2-1; V gene: TRBV11-2; D gene: TRBD2; CDR3 DNA: TGTGCCAGCAGCTTAAAGGGACTAGCGGGGGCAGGTGAGCAGTTCTTC; CDR3 protein: CASSLKGLAGAGEQFF
clone size: NA; J gene: TRBJ2-7; V gene: TRBV6-5; D gene: NA; CDR3 DNA: TGTGCCAGCAGTTCGGGTCACGAGCAGTACTTC; CDR3 protein: CASSSGHEQYF
clone size: NA; J gene: TRBJ2-7; V gene: TRBV4-1; D gene: NA; CDR3 DNA: TGCGCCAGCAGCCAACCCCGGAAGGGGTCCTACGAGCAGTACTTC; CDR3 protein: CASSQPRKGSYEQYF
clone size: NA; J gene: TRBJ1-5; V gene: TRBV28; D gene: NA; CDR3 DNA: TGTGCCAGCATTCGGGGGTGGAGCAATCAGCCCCAGCATTTT; CDR3 protein: CASIRGWSNQPQHF
clone size: NA; J gene: TRBJ2-3; V gene: TRBV28; D gene: NA; CDR3 DNA: TGTGCCAGCAGTTATCCGACTAGTCCGGATACGCAGTATTTT; CDR3 protein: CASSYPTSPDTQYF
clone size: NA; J gene: TRBJ1-2; V gene: TRBV9; D gene: NA; CDR3 DNA: TGTGCCAGCAGCGCCCAGGAGATAGCTAACTATGGCTACACCTTC; CDR3 protein: CASSAQEIANYGYTF